Following are 29 T cell receptor beta chains from one sample sequenced in a study of OX40 agonist ivuxolimab in advanced cancers. Sequencing used immunoSEQ multiplex PCR; TCRdb keeps in-frame clones, though not all of them. The sample lists just under 65,000 clones, roughly nine tenths occurring once. The source material was CD4+ or CD8+ T cells sorted from blood, sampled in a trial of the OX40 agonist ivuxolimab. The source is an adult with an advanced solid tumor such as melanoma, head and neck, liver or kidney cancer.

J is TRBJ2-1 and V is TRBV10-3, with a tentative D call TRBD2 (5 bases). The CDR3 loop spans 12 amino acids. CDR1 and CDR2 from the germline V gene are ENHRY and SYGVKD. V was pared by 4 bases and J by 6 bases, with 7 bases between. The CDR3 is CAISVATNEQFF. For the CDR3, the DNA is TGTGCCATCAGTGTAGCGACCAATGAGCAGTTCTTC.

In DNA, the CDR3 is TGCAGCGTTGAAGAGCGGGGCAGGGGGCAGAGGGACACTGAAGCTTTCTTT. Residues: CSVEERGRGQRDTEAFF. This chain connects TRBV29-1 to TRBJ1-1; TRBD1 aligns across 8 bases. Germline trimming cut 0 bases from V and 3 bases from J; bases unmatched to any gene: 12. The CDR3 is 17 residues long. Germline-derived CDR1 and CDR2 are SQVTM and ANQGSEA.

This chain connects TRBV27 to TRBJ2-2; D gene uncertain. The CDR3 sequence is 13 residues long. Trimming removed 6 bases from V and 1 base from J, with 6 bases in between. Germline V lookup: CDR1 MNHEY, CDR2 SMNVEV (reference sequence). The CDR3 nucleotides are TGTGCCAGCAGAGGCGGGAACACCGGGGAGCTGTTTTTT. Translation: CASRGGNTGELFF.

This clone was detected once. The gene calls are TRBV5-8 and TRBJ2-1; 7 bases agree with TRBD1. This CDR3 has 19 amino acids. Germline V gene lookup returns CDR1 SGHTS and CDR2 YDEGEE. The V and J ends lost 5 bases and 2 bases, in that order; junction bases with no gene match: 19. The CDR3 loop is CASRDTKSGTAYAYNEQFF. The DNA for the CDR3 is TGTGCCAGCAGAGATACCAAATCCGGGACAGCTTATGCCTACAATGAGCAGTTCTTC.

This chain uses TRBV12-5 with TRBJ2-7, with D hard to call. The CDR3 is 11 amino acids. The germline gives CDR1 LGHNT, CDR2 FRNRAP. V was shortened by 6 bases and J by 5 bases, with 8 bases between the two germline ends. DNA of the CDR3: TGTGCTAGTGGCCTCGGGCACGAGCAGTACTTC. Encoded protein: CASGLGHEQYF.

V and J are TRBV6-6 and TRBJ2-7, with D possibly matching TRBD2 (5 bases). CDR1 MNHNY and CDR2 SVGAGI come from the germline V gene (reference sequence). Trimming shortened V by 2 bases and J by 6 bases, and 11 bases separated the two germline ends. This CDR3 region has 13 residues. CDR3 in DNA: TGTGCCAGCAGTTACCCCAATCGGGGCGAGCAGTACTTC. Its translation: CASSYPNRGEQYF.

The chain carries TRBV6-1 and TRBJ1-4, with D perhaps TRBD1 (6 bases). V was pared by 3 bases and J by 7 bases, with 15 bases between. Germline V lookup: CDR1 MNHNS, CDR2 SASEGT. This CDR3 is built from 15 residues. The CDR3 nucleotides read TGTGCCAGCAGTGATGTGGGGGGCATTGGTGAAAAACTGTTTTTT. Translating gives CASSDVGGIGEKLFF.

The chain couples TRBV5-1 to TRBJ2-5, with a tentative D call TRBD1 (5 bases). The V end lost 3 bases, the J end lost 2 bases, and 8 bases lay between the germline ends. The CDR3 has 13 amino acids. Germline CDR1 is SGHRS and CDR2 is YFSETQ. The DNA for the CDR3 is TGCGCCAGCAGCTCGACAGAACAAGAGACCCAGTACTTC. Residues: CASSSTEQETQYF.

The CDR3 here is CASSDGTVNTEAFF. As DNA, the CDR3 is TGTGCCAGCAGCGATGGGACGGTGAACACTGAAGCTTTCTTT. The gene calls are TRBV7-9 and TRBJ1-1, with D possibly being TRBD1 (5 bases). V lost 5 bases to trimming and J lost 0 bases, with 10 bases between them. The CDR3 length is 14 residues. CDR1 SEHNR and CDR2 FQNEAQ come from the germline V gene (reference sequence).

This clone occurred a few times. The rearrangement links TRBV2 to TRBJ1-4; D not resolved. Per germline, CDR1 SNHLY and CDR2 FYNNEI. The V end lost 8 bases, the J end lost 8 bases, and 6 bases lay between the germline ends. The CDR3 spans 10 residues. CDR3 DNA sequence: TGTGCCAGCGCCCGGGAAAAACTGTTTTTT. It translates to CASAREKLFF.

V and J are TRBV5-1 and TRBJ2-5; 7 nucleotides align to TRBD2. The J segment lost 3 bases and the V segment lost 3 bases, leaving 8 bases of the junction unmatched. CDR1 and CDR2 from the germline V gene are SGHRS and YFSETQ. The CDR3 covers 15 residues. CDR3 loop: CASSSGGSWEETQYF. The CDR3 DNA reads as TGCGCCAGCAGCTCTGGCGGGAGCTGGGAAGAGACCCAGTACTTC.

The CDR3, as DNA: TGTGCCAGCGGGGAGACGGTAGGGTTCAAGGAGTACTTC. Its protein product is CASGETVGFKEYF. This chain joins TRBV6-5 and TRBJ2-5; possibly TRBD2 for D (5 bases). The CDR3 covers 13 residues. V lost 8 bases to trimming and J lost 12 bases, with 22 bases between them. Per the germline V gene, CDR1 is MNHEY and CDR2 is SVGAGI.

The table lists this clone with a count of one. The CDR3, as DNA: TGTGCCAGCAGGGAACCTAGCGGGTTCGGGCTTAATGAGCAGTTCTTC. Amino acids: CASREPSGFGLNEQFF. V is TRBV6-4 and J is TRBJ2-1; 8 bases fit TRBD2. The V and J ends lost 6 bases and 7 bases, in that order; junction bases with no gene match: 14. This CDR3 region has 16 residues. CDR1 and CDR2 (germline): MRHNA, SNTAGT.

The gene calls are TRBV6-5 and TRBJ2-4; TRBD2 might be the D (5 bases). The CDR3 loop spans 12 amino acids. CDR1 is MNHEY, CDR2 SVGAGI, per germline. Trimming shortened V by 7 bases and J by 6 bases, and 10 bases separated the two germline ends. Here the CDR3 reads CASKEGSNIQYF. Written as DNA, the CDR3 is TGTGCCAGCAAAGAGGGCTCAAACATTCAGTACTTC.

The chain joins TRBV7-3 to TRBJ2-6; 10 positions agree with TRBD2. Germline V CDR1 and CDR2: SGHTA, FQGTGA. The CDR3 loop spans 18 amino acids. The J segment lost 0 bases and the V segment lost 5 bases, leaving 7 bases of the junction unmatched. The CDR3 DNA reads TGTGCCAGCAGCCCCCTAGCGGGAGTCCGCTCTGGGGCCAACGTCCTGACTTTC. This codes for CASSPLAGVRSGANVLTF.

V and J are TRBV27 and TRBJ1-1; TRBD1 aligns across 9 bases. In germline, CDR1 is MNHEY, CDR2 SMNVEV (reference sequence). This CDR3 is 13 amino acids long. J gave up 3 bases and V 6 bases, and 2 bases lay outside the gene matches. The CDR3: CASRGQGHTEAFF. Here the CDR3 DNA reads TGTGCCAGCAGAGGACAGGGGCACACTGAAGCTTTCTTT.

The chain has TRBV18 and TRBJ1-4; no firm D call. Germline assignment: CDR1 KGHSH and CDR2 LQKENI. Trimming stripped 3 bases from V and 7 bases from J, with 9 bases between. CDR3 length equals 13 residues. The CDR3 spells CASSPRSGEKLFF. For the CDR3, the DNA is TGTGCCAGCTCACCGCGGTCAGGTGAAAAACTGTTTTTT.

DNA for the CDR3: TGTGCCAGCCGAACCTTAACCGGGACTAGCGGGAGTATCTACGAGCAGTACTTC. The encoded protein is CASRTLTGTSGSIYEQYF. V gene TRBV27 combines with J gene TRBJ2-7, with TRBD2 matching 14 bases. CDR3 length: 18 residues. V gave up 8 bases and J gave up 3 bases; unmatched junction bases: 15. From germline, CDR1 is MNHEY and CDR2 SMNVEV (reference sequence).

This chain uses TRBV6-1 with TRBJ1-3, with 8 bases fitting TRBD1. The CDR3 loop spans 14 amino acids. Germline V lookup: CDR1 MNHNS, CDR2 SASEGT. V was pared by 10 bases and J by 7 bases, with 12 bases of the junction left unmatched. Here the CDR3 DNA reads TGTGCCAACAAACCCGACAGGGGTTGGAACACCATATATTTT. Encoded protein: CANKPDRGWNTIYF.

The chain carries TRBV19 and TRBJ2-3; 11 positions match TRBD2. This CDR3 has 16 residues. V dropped 2 bases and J dropped 4; count of bases not matched to a gene: 5. Per germline, CDR1 LNHDA and CDR2 SQIVND (reference sequence). CDR3 bases: TGTGCCAGTAGTATAATAGCGGGAGGGATCGCAGATACGCAGTATTTT. Translated: CASSIIAGGIADTQYF.

The sample holds a few counts of this clone. V is TRBV19 and J is TRBJ2-3; D not resolved. Trimming took 3 bases from V and 1 from J, leaving 5 bases between them. The CDR3 has 13 residues. Per the germline V gene, CDR1 is LNHDA and CDR2 is SQIVND (reference sequence). The CDR3 DNA reads TGTGCCAGTAGTATTGGGGGCACAGATACGCAGTATTTT. Protein product: CASSIGGTDTQYF.

This chain joins TRBV20-1 and TRBJ1-1; maybe TRBD1 (6 bases). This CDR3 has 11 residues. V lost 7 bases, J lost 10 bases, and 16 bases lay in between. Germline loops: CDR1 DFQATT, CDR2 SNEGSKA (reference sequence). The CDR3 sequence is CSVGGWGLAFF. CDR3 DNA sequence: TGCAGTGTTGGAGGATGGGGGCTAGCTTTCTTT.

The chain uses TRBV6-1 and TRBJ1-2; D unresolved. The CDR3 covers 14 residues. CDR1 and CDR2 from the germline V gene are MNHNS and SASEGT. Trimming removed 2 bases from V and 4 bases from J, with 11 bases in between. CDR3: CASSEKRAGYGYTF. DNA of the CDR3: TGTGCCAGCAGTGAAAAAAGGGCAGGCTATGGCTACACCTTC.

The rearrangement uses TRBV2 and TRBJ1-1; 9 bases are shared with TRBD1. The CDR3 has 12 residues. V shed 6 bases, J shed 5 bases, and the junction held 1 base outside the gene matches. CDR1 SNHLY and CDR2 FYNNEI come from the germline V gene. The CDR3 DNA sequence: TGTGCCAGCAGGACAGGGGGGACTGAAGCTTTCTTT. Translated: CASRTGGTEAFF.

The chain combines TRBV28 with TRBJ1-2; TRBD1 matches 8 bases. The CDR3 extends over 13 amino acids. Germline-derived CDR1 and CDR2 are MDHEN and SYDVKM. The J segment lost 8 bases and the V segment lost 10 bases, leaving 12 bases of the junction unmatched. CDR3 DNA: TGTGCCACAGGAGGAGGGACAGGTAAAGGCTACACCTTC. Amino acids: CATGGGTGKGYTF.

This chain uses TRBV10-3 with TRBJ1-2; D remains ambiguous. The CDR3 is 12 residues long. V shed 6 bases and J shed 8 bases, with 13 bases lying between them. Per germline, CDR1 ENHRY and CDR2 SYGVKD. CDR3 in amino acids: CAIRGGSGGYTF. The DNA of the CDR3 is TGTGCCATCAGGGGAGGTTCGGGGGGCTACACCTTC.

The chain carries TRBV2 and TRBJ1-3, with D hard to call. The CDR3 covers 11 residues. The ends were cut back, 11 bases at V and 4 bases at J, with 9 bases in the middle. The germline gives CDR1 SNHLY, CDR2 FYNNEI. The CDR3 reads CAGGIGNTIYF. As DNA, the CDR3 is TGTGCCGGCGGAATCGGAAACACCATATATTTT.

The J gene is TRBJ2-4, the V gene TRBV6-1; 7 bases map to TRBD2. The V and J ends lost 4 bases and 5 bases, in that order; junction bases with no gene match: 8. Germline-derived CDR1 and CDR2 are MNHNS and SASEGT. This CDR3 has 15 residues. The CDR3, as DNA: TGTGCCAGCAGTGTCGTGGGAGGGCGCGAAAACATTCAGTACTTC. Residues: CASSVVGGRENIQYF.

Worth noting for this clone: Other DNA variants within this sample encode the same CDR3. The chain carries TRBV9 and TRBJ2-5, with D unclear. The CDR3 spans 12 residues. Germline-derived CDR1 and CDR2 are SGDLS and YYNGEE. V was trimmed by 0 bases and J by 4 bases, leaving 4 bases between them. The CDR3 nucleotides read TGTGCCAGCAGCGTAGCGGGAGAGACCCAGTACTTC. It translates to CASSVAGETQYF.